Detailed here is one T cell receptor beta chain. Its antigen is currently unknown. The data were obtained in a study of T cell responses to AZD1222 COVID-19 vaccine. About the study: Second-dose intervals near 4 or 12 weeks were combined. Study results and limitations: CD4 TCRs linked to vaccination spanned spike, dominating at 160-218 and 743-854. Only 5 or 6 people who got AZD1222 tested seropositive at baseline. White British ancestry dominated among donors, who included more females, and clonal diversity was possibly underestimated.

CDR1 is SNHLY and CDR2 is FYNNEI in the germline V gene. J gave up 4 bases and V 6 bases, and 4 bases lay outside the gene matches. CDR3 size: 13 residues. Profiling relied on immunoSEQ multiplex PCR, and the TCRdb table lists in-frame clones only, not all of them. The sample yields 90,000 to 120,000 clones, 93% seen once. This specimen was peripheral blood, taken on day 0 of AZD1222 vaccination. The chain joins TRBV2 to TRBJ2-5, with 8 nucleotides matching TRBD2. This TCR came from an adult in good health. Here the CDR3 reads CASSGLAGETQYF. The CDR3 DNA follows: TGTGCCAGCAGCGGGCTAGCGGGAGAGACCCAGTACTTC.